The rows below give T cell receptor beta chains drawn from one sample of a study of T-cell reconstitution after alpha-beta-depleted transplantation in children. TCRdb re-analysed the PCR reads in MiXCR, keeping a single row per CDR3 protein. Found here are about 640,000 distinct CDR3 sequences, 15% to 20% of them singletons; the top ten hold approximately 1.1%. The input for sequencing was PBMCs from the stem cell graft donor, taken from the stem cell graft. These receptors originate from a human donor who donated a stem cell graft to a child with acute myeloid leukemia. Both conserved end residues are trimmed from each CDR3.

J gene: TRBJ2-1; V gene: TRBV20-1; CDR3 protein: SATQRGGYNEQF
J gene: TRBJ2-3; V gene: TRBV5-1; CDR3 protein: ASSLAGQTTDTQY
J gene: TRBJ1-5; V gene: TRBV25-1; CDR3 protein: ASSEDIYSNQPQH
J gene: TRBJ1-5; V gene: TRBV25-1; CDR3 protein: ASSASGQGFDQPQH
J gene: TRBJ1-1; V gene: TRBV11-2; CDR3 protein: ASSLELVNTEAF
J gene: TRBJ1-1; V gene: TRBV6-5; CDR3 protein: ASSFQGGGTEAF
J gene: TRBJ1-1; V gene: TRBV7-9; CDR3 protein: ASTATLRTEAF
J gene: TRBJ2-5; V gene: TRBV20-1; CDR3 protein: SAWGRGSETQY
J gene: TRBJ2-7; V gene: TRBV7-9; CDR3 protein: ASSLPGTYELY
J gene: TRBJ2-7; V gene: TRBV6-2/TRBV6-3; CDR3 protein: ASSYRAQGPYEQY
J gene: TRBJ2-3; V gene: TRBV20-1; CDR3 protein: SARWRGGRRADTQY
J gene: TRBJ2-5; V gene: TRBV30; CDR3 protein: AWSVNQDQETQY
J gene: TRBJ2-7; V gene: TRBV5-6; CDR3 protein: ASSLASGGDFYEQY
J gene: TRBJ2-7; V gene: TRBV7-2; CDR3 protein: ASSLEVRAEQY
J gene: TRBJ1-5; V gene: TRBV12-3/TRBV12-4; CDR3 protein: ASSLAMGNQPQH
J gene: TRBJ1-4; V gene: TRBV20-1; CDR3 protein: SARQGMPNEKLF
J gene: TRBJ2-3; V gene: TRBV20-1; CDR3 protein: SASLEKADTQY
J gene: TRBJ2-3; V gene: TRBV24-1; CDR3 protein: ATTSTGGGTDTQY
J gene: TRBJ2-3; V gene: TRBV5-1; CDR3 protein: ASSLGIASSTDTQY
J gene: TRBJ1-5; V gene: TRBV7-6; CDR3 protein: ASSLRDASFLNQPQH
J gene: TRBJ2-5; V gene: TRBV27; CDR3 protein: ATGPGETQY
J gene: TRBJ2-7; V gene: TRBV12-3/TRBV12-4; CDR3 protein: ASSFGGTGYEQY
J gene: TRBJ1-2; V gene: TRBV20-1; CDR3 protein: SARHPGIDGYT
J gene: TRBJ2-3; V gene: TRBV19; CDR3 protein: ASSIREGTQY
J gene: TRBJ1-6; V gene: TRBV5-5; CDR3 protein: ASSLAEGGNSPLH
J gene: TRBJ2-2; V gene: TRBV5-1; CDR3 protein: ASSWDPRELF
J gene: TRBJ2-7; V gene: TRBV5-1; CDR3 protein: ASSLYPEAYEQY
J gene: TRBJ1-1; V gene: TRBV20-1; CDR3 protein: SARVRDSEYTEAF
J gene: TRBJ2-7; V gene: TRBV7-2; CDR3 protein: ASSYSLRGAPHYEQY
J gene: TRBJ1-2; V gene: TRBV11-2; CDR3 protein: ASSFLDLGADYGYT
J gene: TRBJ1-1; V gene: TRBV9; CDR3 protein: ASSVPPTGPTEAF
J gene: TRBJ1-1; V gene: TRBV7-7; CDR3 protein: ASSSDSSKRWTEAF
J gene: TRBJ2-5; V gene: TRBV7-6; CDR3 protein: ASSSESLQETQY
J gene: TRBJ2-4; V gene: TRBV12-3/TRBV12-4; CDR3 protein: ASSLRGYNKNIQY
J gene: TRBJ2-5; V gene: TRBV7-2; CDR3 protein: ASSGKERSYQETQY
J gene: TRBJ2-3; V gene: TRBV11-2; CDR3 protein: ASSYRVIDTQY
J gene: TRBJ1-6; V gene: TRBV9; CDR3 protein: AAGYSPLH
J gene: TRBJ2-5; V gene: TRBV29-1; CDR3 protein: SVGRSSETQY
J gene: TRBJ1-6; V gene: TRBV6-1; CDR3 protein: ASKSRDSLNSPLH
J gene: TRBJ1-5; V gene: TRBV7-8; CDR3 protein: ASSLEPGPNQPQH